What follows is one T cell receptor (beta chain) and its context. Its antigen remains unknown. This record comes from a study of cytomegalovirus exposure and HLA in healthy donors. Background on the study: Early on, a data release was issued that held 80 million to 90 million unique TCRs from HLA-typed donors. Whole-study findings and limits: Researchers catalogued approximately 170 TCR beta chains as cytomegalovirus-associated. According to reports, the classifier identified cytomegalovirus status with high specificity and sensitivity. In a later analysis, TCR beta V- and J-gene trimming was associated with a missense DCLRE1C variant.

The CDR3 consists of 19 residues. V was shortened by 3 bases and J by 0 bases, with 23 bases between the two germline ends. The germline CDR1 and CDR2 sequences are SGHTA and FQGNSA. Primers: 60 Vbeta forward and 13 Jbeta reverse. Measured with immunoSEQ multiplex PCR; TCRdb has only the in-frame clones, and not every one. The sample gives fewer than 70,000 clones, 74% of which show up once; 11% is in the top ten. The gene calls are TRBV7-2 and TRBJ1-1; TRBD1 might be the D (5 bases). Sequences were obtained from PBMCs. The clonotype comes from a woman in her sixties in good health and CMV-seropositive. The CDR3 here is CASSFRGIWGGFVNTEAFF. DNA for the CDR3: TGTGCCAGCAGCTTTCGGGGGATTTGGGGGGGGTTTGTGAACACTGAAGCTTTCTTT.